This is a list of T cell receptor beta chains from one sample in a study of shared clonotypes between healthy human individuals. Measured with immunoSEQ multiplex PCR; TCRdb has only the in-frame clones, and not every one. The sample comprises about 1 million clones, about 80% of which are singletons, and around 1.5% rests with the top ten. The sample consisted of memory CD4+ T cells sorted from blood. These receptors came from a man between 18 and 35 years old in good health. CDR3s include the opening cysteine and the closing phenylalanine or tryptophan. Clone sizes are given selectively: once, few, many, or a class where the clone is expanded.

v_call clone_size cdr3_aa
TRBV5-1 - CASSYDRGLSPLHF
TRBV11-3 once CASSLAQTTEAFF
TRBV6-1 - CASRTGQAYGYTF
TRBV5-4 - CASSLSAGGYEQYF
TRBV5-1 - CASSLGDRENEQFF
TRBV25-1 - CASAFTDTQYF
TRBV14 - CASSQAGQARREQYF
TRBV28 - CASGTNQPQHF
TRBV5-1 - CASSLVLHEQFF
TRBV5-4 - CASSLDGQSTDTQYF
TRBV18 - CASSPGFGTQYF
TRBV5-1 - CASSSAGQNQETQYF
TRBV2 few CANKASGETQYF
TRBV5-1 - CASSGGTSAQETQYF
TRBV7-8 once CASSSPGQSNEKLFF
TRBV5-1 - CASSLAGQVDYGYTF
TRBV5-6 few CASSRQLRTEQYF
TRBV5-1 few CASSLAAVDTQYF
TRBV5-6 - CASSAGTGGFMNTEAFF
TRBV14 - CASSPRLAGGLDTQYF
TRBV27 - CASSLGKGTEAFF
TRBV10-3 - CAISESNGGTGANVLTF
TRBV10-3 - CAAGRGTGGAGANVLTF
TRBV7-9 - CASSLVGGHEQYF
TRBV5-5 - CASSWGQGRGYGYTF
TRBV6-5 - CASSRTSPPYEQYF
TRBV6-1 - CASRESGGAPYEQYF
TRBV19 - CASSGGLVWDGYTF
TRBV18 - CASSPLGGTDTQYF
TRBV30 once CAWSRQYNEKLFF
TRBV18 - CASSPGQGLGEQYF
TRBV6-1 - CASSEARPGPWNSPLHF
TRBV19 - CASSRTGANSPLHF
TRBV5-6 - CASSRPAGNNEQFF
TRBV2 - CASTLSGRAPYF
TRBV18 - CASSPQLAGGQETQYF
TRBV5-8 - CASSLRSSSGGPETQYF
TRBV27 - CASSDRGGAYNSPLHF
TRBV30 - CALGPSSYEQYF
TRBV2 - CASSGQEYNEQFF
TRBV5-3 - CARSKNNEQFF
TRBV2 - CASSEQAQGYTF
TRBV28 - CASSLRGRAGNNEQFF
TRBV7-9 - CARAGGTGELFF
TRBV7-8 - CASSSLGPGELFF
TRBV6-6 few CASSAGGAGNTIYF
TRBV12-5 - CASGWGLAGYNEQFF
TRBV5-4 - CASSLRASGRDTQYF
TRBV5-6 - CASSSWGTEAFF
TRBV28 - CAAERGTGELFF
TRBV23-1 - CASRPGTGDYYEQYF
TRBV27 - CASKPRAASYGQYF
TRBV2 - CASFSGGPNTDTQYF
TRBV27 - CASITPGAEQYF
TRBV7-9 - CASSPLAGGGETQYF
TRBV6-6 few CATLKAVGNTIYF
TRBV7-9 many CASSPGQLEAFF
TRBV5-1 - CASNALAEGSTDTQYF